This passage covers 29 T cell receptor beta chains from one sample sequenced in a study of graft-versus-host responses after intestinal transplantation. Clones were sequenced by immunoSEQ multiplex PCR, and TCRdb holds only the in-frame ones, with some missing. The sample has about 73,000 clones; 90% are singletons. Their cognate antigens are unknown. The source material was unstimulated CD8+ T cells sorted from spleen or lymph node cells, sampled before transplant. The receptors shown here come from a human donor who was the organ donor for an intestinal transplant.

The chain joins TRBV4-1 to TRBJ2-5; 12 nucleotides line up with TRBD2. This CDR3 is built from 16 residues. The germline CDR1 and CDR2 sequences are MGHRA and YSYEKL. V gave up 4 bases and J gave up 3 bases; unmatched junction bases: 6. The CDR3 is CASSRRLAGAEETQYF. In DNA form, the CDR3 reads TGCGCCAGCAGCCGAAGACTAGCGGGGGCTGAAGAGACCCAGTACTTC.

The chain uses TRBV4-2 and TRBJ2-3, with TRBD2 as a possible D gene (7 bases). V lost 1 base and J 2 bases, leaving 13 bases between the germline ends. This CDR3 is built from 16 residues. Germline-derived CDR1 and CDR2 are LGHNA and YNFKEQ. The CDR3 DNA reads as TGTGCCAGCAGCCAAGGGGAGGGGGGTCTCACAGATACGCAGTATTTT. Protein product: CASSQGEGGLTDTQYF.

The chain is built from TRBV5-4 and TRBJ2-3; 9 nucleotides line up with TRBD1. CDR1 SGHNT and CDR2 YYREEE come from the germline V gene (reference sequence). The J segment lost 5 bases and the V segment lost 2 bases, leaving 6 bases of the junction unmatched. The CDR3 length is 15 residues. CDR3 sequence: CASSFLGQGKDTQYF. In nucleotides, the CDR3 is TGTGCCAGCAGCTTTTTGGGACAGGGAAAAGATACGCAGTATTTT.

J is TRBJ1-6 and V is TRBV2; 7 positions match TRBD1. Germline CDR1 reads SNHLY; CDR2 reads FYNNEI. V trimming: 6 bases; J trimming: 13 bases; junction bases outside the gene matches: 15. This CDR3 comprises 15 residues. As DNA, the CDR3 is TGTGCCAGCAGCGACGCGGACAGGACGGCCCGTCCCCTCCACTTT. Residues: CASSDADRTARPLHF.

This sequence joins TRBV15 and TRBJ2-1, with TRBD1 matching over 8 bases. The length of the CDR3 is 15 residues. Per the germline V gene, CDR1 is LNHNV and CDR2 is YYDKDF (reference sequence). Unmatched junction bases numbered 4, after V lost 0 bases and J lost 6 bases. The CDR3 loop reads CATSRDLTGGNEQFF. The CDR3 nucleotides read TGTGCCACCAGCAGAGATCTTACAGGGGGCAATGAGCAGTTCTTC.

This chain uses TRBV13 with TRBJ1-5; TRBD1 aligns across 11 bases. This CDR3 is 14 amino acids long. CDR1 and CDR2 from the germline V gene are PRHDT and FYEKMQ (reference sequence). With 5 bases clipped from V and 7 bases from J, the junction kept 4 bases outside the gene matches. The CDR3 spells CASSQGQGDQPQHF. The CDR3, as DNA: TGTGCCAGCAGCCAGGGACAGGGGGACCAGCCCCAGCATTTT.

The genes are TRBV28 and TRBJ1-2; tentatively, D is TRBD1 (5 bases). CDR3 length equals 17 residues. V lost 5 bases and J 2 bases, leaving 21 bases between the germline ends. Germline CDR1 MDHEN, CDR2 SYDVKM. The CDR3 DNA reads TGTGCCAGCAGTCCCCCGGGCAGGGTCCCTTCCAACTATGGCTACACCTTC. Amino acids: CASSPPGRVPSNYGYTF.

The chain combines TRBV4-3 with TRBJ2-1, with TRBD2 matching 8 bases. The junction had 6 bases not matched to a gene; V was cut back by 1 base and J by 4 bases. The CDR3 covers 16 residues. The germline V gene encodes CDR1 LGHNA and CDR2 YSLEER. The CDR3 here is CASSQGLAGSYNEQFF. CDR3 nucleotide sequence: TGCGCCAGCAGCCAAGGCTTAGCGGGGAGTTACAATGAGCAGTTCTTC.

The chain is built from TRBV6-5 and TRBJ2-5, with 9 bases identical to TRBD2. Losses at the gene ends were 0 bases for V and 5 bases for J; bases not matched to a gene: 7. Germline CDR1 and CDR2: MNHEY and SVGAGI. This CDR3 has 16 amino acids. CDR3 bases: TGTGCCAGCAGTTACTCGTCTAGCGGGGTTTCCGAGACCCAGTACTTC. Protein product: CASSYSSSGVSETQYF.

The CDR3 DNA sequence: TGCGCCAGCAGCCCGGGAACAAGGTATAGCAATCAGCCCCAGCATTTT. This encodes CASSPGTRYSNQPQHF. The V gene is TRBV5-1, the J gene TRBJ1-5; no reliable D call. V was pared by 4 bases and J by 0 bases, with 14 bases between. The CDR3 length is 16 residues. CDR1 SGHRS and CDR2 YFSETQ come from the germline V gene.

The CDR3 protein is CASSLSLEEAHSPLHF. The CDR3 DNA reads as TGTGCCAGCAGTTTATCCCTGGAGGAGGCACATTCACCCCTCCACTTT. The chain has TRBV28 and TRBJ1-6, with D hard to call. The CDR3 extends over 16 amino acids. CDR1 and CDR2 (germline): MDHEN, SYDVKM. V lost 1 base, J lost 8 bases, and 15 bases lay in between.

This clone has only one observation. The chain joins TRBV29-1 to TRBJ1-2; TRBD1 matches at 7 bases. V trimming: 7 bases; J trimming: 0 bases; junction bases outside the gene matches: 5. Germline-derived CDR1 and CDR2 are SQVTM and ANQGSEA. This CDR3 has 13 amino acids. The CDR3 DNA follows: TGCAGCGACAGGGGTTTCGCTAACTATGGCTACACCTTC. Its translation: CSDRGFANYGYTF.

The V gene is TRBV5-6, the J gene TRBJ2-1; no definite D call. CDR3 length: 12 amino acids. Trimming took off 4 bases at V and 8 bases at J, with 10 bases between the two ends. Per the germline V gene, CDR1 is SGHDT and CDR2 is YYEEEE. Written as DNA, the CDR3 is TGTGCCAGCAGCCCCCCCGGGTATGAGCAGTTCTTC. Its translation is CASSPPGYEQFF.

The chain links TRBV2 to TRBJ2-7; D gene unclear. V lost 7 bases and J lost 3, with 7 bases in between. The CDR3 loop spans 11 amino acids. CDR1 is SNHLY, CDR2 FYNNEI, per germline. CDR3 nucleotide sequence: TGTGCCAGCACGGGTGGCTACGAGCAGTACGTC. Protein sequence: CASTGGYEQYV.

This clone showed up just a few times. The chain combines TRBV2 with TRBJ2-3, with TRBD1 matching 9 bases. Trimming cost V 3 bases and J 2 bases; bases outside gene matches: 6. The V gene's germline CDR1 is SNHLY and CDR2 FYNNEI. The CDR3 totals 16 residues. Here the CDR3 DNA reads TGTGCCAGCAGTGAGGGGACAGGGCCTATCACAGATACGCAGTATTTT. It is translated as CASSEGTGPITDTQYF. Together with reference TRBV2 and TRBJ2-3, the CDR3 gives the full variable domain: EPEVTQTPSHQVTQMGQEVILRCVPISNHLYFYWYRQILGQKVEFLVSFYNNEISEKSEIFDDQFSVERPDGSNFTLKIRSTKLEDSAMYFCASSEGTGPITDTQYFGPGTRLTVL.

The CDR3 DNA reads TGTGCCAGCAGCTTGGGGTACAGGGACGGAACTAATGAAAAACTGTTTTTT. Residues: CASSLGYRDGTNEKLFF. The V gene is TRBV5-6, the J gene TRBJ1-4; D might be TRBD1 (6 bases). The V gene's germline CDR1 is SGHDT and CDR2 YYEEEE. The CDR3 length is 17 residues. V lost 0 bases and J 1 base, leaving 13 bases between the germline ends.

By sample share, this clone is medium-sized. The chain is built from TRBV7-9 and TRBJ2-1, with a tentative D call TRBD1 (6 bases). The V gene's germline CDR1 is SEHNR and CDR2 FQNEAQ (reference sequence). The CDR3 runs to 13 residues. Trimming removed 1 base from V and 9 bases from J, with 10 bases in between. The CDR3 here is CASSLGGQVEQFF. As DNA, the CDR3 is TGTGCCAGCAGCTTAGGGGGGCAGGTTGAGCAGTTCTTC.

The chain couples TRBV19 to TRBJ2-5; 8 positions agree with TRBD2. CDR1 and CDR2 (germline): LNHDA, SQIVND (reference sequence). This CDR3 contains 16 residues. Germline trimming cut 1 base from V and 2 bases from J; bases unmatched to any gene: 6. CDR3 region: CASSIAWRGAQETQYF. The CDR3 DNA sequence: TGTGCCAGTAGTATAGCCTGGCGGGGGGCTCAAGAGACCCAGTACTTC.

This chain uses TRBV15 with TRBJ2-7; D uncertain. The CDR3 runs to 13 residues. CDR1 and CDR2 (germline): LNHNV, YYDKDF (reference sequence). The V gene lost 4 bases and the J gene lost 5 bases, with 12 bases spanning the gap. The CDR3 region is CATSTRNSHEQYV. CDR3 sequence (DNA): TGTGCCACCAGCACTAGGAATTCCCACGAGCAGTACGTC.

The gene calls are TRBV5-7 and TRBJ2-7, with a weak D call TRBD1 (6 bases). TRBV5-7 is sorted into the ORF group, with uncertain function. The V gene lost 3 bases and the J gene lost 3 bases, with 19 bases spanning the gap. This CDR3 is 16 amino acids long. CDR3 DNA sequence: TGTGCCAGCAGCTCCAAGTTTCCGGGACATAACTACGAGCAGTACGTC. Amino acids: CASSSKFPGHNYEQYV.

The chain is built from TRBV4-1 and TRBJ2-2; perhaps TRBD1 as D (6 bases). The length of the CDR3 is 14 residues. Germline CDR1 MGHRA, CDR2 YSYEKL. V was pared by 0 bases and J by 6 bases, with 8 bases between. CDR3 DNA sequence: TGCGCCAGCAGCCAAGATGAGGGGGCCGGGGAGCTGTTTTTT. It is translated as CASSQDEGAGELFF.

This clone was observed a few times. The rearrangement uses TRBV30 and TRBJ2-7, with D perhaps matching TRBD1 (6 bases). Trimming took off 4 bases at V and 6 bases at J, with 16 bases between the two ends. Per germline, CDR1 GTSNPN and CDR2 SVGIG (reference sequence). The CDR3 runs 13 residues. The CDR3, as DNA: TGTGCCTGGACCCTCCTTGACAGGATCGAGCAGTACGTC. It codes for CAWTLLDRIEQYV.

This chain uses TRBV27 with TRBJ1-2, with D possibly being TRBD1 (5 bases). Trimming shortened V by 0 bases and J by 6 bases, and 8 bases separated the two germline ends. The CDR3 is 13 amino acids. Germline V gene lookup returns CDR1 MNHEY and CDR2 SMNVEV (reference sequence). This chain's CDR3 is CASSLSPGNGYTF. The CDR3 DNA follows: TGTGCCAGCAGTTTATCCCCAGGGAATGGCTACACCTTC.

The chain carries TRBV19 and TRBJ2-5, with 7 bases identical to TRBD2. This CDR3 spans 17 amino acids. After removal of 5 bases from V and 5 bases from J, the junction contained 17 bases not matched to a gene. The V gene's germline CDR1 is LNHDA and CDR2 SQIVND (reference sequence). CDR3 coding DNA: TGTGCCAGTAGTCCGGCCCCTGGCAAACTAGCGTCGGAGACCCAGTACTTC. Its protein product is CASSPAPGKLASETQYF.

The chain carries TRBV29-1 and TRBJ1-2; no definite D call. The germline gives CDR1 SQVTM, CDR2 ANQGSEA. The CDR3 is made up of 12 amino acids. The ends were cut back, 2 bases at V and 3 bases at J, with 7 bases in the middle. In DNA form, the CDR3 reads TGCAGCGTTGAAATGTTCTACTATGGCTACACCTTC. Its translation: CSVEMFYYGYTF.

The CDR3 sequence: CSVRGSRGYTF. In DNA, the CDR3 is TGCAGCGTTCGGGGATCTCGTGGCTACACCTTC. The chain recombines TRBV29-1 with TRBJ1-2; no clear D gene. Trimming cost V 5 bases and J 7 bases, with 11 bases left between them. Germline V CDR1 and CDR2: SQVTM, ANQGSEA. The CDR3 runs to 11 residues.

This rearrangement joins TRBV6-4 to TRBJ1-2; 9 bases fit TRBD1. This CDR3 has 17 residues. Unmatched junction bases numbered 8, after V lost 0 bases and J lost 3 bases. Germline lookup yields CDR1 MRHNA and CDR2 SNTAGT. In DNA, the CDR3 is TGTGCCAGCAGTGACTCTTACAGGGGGCATAGTTACTATGGCTACACCTTC. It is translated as CASSDSYRGHSYYGYTF.

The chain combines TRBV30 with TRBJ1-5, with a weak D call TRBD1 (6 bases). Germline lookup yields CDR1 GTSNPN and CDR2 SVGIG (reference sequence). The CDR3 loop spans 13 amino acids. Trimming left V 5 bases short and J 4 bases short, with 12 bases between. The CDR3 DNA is TGTGCCTGGGCGGCACAGGGAAATCAGCCCCAGCATTTT. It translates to CAWAAQGNQPQHF.

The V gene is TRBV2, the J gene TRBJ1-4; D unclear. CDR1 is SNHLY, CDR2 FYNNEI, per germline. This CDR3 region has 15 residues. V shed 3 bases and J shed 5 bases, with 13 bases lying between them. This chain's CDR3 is CASSDSQSGNEKLFF. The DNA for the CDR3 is TGTGCCAGCAGTGATTCACAGAGCGGGAATGAAAAACTGTTTTTT.